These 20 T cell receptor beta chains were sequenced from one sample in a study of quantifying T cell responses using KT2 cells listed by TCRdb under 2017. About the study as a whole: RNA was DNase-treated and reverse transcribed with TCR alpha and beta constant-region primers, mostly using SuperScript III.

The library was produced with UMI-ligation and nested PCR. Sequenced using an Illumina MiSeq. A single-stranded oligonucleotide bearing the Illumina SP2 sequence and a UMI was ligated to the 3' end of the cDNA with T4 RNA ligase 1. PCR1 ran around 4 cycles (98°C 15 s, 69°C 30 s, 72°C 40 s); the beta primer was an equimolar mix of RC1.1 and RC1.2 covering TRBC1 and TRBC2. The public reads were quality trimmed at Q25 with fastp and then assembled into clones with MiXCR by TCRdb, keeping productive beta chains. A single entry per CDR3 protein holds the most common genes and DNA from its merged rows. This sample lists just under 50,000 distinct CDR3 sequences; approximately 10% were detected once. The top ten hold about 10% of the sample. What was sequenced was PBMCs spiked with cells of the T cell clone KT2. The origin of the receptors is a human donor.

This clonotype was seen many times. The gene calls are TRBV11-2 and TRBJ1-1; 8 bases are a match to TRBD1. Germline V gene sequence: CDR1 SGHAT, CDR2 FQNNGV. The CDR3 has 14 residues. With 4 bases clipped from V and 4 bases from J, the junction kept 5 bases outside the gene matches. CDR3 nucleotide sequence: TGTGCCAGCAGCTCCTTCACAGGGGGCACTGAAGCTTTCTTT. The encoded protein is CASSSFTGGTEAFF.

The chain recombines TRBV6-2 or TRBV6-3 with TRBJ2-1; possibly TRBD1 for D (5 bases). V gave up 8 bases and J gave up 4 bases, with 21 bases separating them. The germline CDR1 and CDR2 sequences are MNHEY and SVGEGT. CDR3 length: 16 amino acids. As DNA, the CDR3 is TGTGCCAGCCGTCCGTGGGGCGGTAAAGGGTACAATGAGCAGTTCTTC. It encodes CASRPWGGKGYNEQFF.

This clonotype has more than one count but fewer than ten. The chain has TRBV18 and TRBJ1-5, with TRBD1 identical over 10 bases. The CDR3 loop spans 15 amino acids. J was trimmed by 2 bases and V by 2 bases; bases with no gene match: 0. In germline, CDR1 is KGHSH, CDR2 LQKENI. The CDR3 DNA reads TGTGCCAGCTCACCAGGGACAGGGGGCAATCAGCCCCAGCATTTT. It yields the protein CASSPGTGGNQPQHF.

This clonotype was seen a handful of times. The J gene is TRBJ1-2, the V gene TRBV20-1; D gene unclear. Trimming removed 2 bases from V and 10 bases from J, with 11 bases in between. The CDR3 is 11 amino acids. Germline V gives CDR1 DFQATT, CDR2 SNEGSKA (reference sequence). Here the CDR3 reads CSARFTDTYTF. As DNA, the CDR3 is TGCAGTGCTAGATTCACAGATACCTACACCTTC.

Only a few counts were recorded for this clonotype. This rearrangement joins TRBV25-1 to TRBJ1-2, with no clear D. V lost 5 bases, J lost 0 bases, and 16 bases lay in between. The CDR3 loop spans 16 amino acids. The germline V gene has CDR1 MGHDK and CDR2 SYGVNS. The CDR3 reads CASSRHDTFSNYGYTF. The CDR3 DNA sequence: TGTGCCAGCAGTCGCCACGACACTTTTTCTAACTATGGCTACACCTTC.

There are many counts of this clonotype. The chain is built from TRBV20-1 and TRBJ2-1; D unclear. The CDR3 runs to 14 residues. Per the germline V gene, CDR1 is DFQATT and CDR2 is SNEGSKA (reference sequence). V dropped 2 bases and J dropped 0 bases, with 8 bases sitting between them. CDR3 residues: CSARHSRSYNEQFF. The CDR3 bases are TGCAGTGCTAGACACTCCCGCTCCTACAATGAGCAGTTCTTC.

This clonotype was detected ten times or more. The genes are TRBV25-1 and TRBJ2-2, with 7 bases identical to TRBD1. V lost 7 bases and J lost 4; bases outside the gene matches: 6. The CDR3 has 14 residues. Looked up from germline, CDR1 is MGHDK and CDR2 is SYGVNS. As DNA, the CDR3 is TGTGCCAGCATGGGTGAGGGGGCCACCGGGGAGCTGTTTTTT. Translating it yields CASMGEGATGELFF. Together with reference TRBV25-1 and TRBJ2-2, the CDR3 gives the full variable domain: EADIYQTPRYLVIGTGKKITLECSQTMGHDKMYWYQQDPGMELHLIHYSYGVNSTEKGDLSSESTVSRIRTEHFPLTLESARPSHTSQYLCASMGEGATGELFFGEGSRLTVL.

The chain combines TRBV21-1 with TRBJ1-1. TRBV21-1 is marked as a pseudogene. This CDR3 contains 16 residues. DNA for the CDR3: TGTGCCAGCAGCAAAAAGTCCCTACGAGGGATGTCTGAAGCTTTCTTT. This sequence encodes CASSKKSLRGMSEAFF.

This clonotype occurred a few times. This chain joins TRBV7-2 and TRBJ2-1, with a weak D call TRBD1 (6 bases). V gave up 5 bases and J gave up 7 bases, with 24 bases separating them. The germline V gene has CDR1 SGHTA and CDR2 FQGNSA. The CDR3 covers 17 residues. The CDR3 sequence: CASSPFSTGTLPNEQFF. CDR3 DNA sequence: TGTGCCAGCAGCCCCTTTTCGACAGGCACGCTACCGAATGAGCAGTTCTTC.

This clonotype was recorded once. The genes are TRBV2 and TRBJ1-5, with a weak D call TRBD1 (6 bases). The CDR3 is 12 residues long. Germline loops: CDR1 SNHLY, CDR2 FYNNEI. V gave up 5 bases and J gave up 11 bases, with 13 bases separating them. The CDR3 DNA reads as TGTGCCAGCAGTAGACAGGCCCAGACCCAGCATTTT. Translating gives CASSRQAQTQHF.

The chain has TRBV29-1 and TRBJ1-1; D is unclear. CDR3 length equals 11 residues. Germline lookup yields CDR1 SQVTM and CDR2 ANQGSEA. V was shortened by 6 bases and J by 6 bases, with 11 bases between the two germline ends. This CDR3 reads CSVREVAEAFF. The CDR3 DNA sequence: TGCAGCGTAAGGGAGGTGGCTGAAGCTTTCTTT.

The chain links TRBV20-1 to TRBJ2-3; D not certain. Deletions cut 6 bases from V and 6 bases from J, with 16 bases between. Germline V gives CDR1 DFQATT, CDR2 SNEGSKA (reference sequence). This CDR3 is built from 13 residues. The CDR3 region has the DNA TGCAGTGCGACCGGGCCCCACAAGGATACGCAGTATTTT. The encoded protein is CSATGPHKDTQYF.

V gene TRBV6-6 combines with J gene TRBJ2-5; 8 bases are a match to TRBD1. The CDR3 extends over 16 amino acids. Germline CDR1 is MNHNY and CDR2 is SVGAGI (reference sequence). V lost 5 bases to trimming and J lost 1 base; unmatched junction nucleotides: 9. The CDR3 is CASSDGQGPSQETQYF. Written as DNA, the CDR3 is TGTGCCAGCAGTGATGGACAGGGACCCTCCCAAGAGACCCAGTACTTC.

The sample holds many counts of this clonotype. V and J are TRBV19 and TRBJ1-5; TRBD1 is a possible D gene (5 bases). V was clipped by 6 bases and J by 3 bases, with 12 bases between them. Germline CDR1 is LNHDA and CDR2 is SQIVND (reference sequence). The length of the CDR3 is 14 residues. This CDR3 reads CASRHQGFNQPQHF. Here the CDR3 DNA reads TGTGCCAGTAGGCATCAGGGCTTCAATCAGCCCCAGCATTTT.

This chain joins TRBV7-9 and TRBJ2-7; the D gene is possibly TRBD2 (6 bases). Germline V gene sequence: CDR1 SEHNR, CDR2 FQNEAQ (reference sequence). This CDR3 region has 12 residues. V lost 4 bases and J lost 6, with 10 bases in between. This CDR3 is CASSSGGGEQYF. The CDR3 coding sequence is TGTGCCAGCAGCTCCGGGGGAGGCGAGCAGTACTTC.

The CDR3 sequence: CASSLTPNTEAFF. CDR3 nucleotide sequence: TGTGCCAGCAGCTTAACCCCGAACACTGAAGCTTTCTTT. The chain carries TRBV7-2 and TRBJ1-1; D gene unclear. Germline loops: CDR1 SGHTA, CDR2 FQGNSA. The CDR3 is 13 residues long. Trimming took off 2 bases at V and 1 base at J, with 5 bases between the two ends.

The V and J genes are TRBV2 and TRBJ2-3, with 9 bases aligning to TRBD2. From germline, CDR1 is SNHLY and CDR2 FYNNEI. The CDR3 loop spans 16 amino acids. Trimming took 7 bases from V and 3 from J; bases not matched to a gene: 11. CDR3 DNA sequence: TGTGCCAGCAACCGCTGGGGTACTAGCGGGACAGATACGCAGTATTTT. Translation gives CASNRWGTSGTDTQYF. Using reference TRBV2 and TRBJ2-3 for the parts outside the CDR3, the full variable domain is EPEVTQTPSHQVTQMGQEVILRCVPISNHLYFYWYRQILGQKVEFLVSFYNNEISEKSEIFDDQFSVERPDGSNFTLKIRSTKLEDSAMYFCASNRWGTSGTDTQYFGPGTRLTVL.

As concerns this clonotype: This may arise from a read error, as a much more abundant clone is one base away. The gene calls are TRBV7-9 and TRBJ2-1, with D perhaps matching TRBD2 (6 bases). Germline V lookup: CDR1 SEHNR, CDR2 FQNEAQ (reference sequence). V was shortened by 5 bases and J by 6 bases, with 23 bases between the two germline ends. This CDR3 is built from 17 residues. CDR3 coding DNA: TGTGCCAGCAGCATAGGTTTAATTGGGAGGCAGGGCAATGAGCAGTTCTTC. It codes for CASSIGLIGRQGNEQFF.

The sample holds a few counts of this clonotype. The CDR3 protein is CASSPGLVDSTDTQYF. The CDR3 nucleotides read TGTGCCAGCAGTCCGGGGCTCGTCGATAGCACAGATACGCAGTATTTT. The chain uses TRBV6-4 and TRBJ2-3; TRBD1 or TRBD2 may be the D gene (5 bases each). CDR1 and CDR2 (germline): MRHNA, SNTAGT. Deletions cut 5 bases from V and 0 bases from J, with 15 bases between. The CDR3 length is 16 residues.

The CDR3 spells CASSPRGQGPPDTQYF. For the CDR3, the DNA is TGTGCCAGCAGCCCCCGGGGACAGGGTCCCCCAGATACGCAGTATTTT. This chain connects TRBV13 to TRBJ2-3; TRBD1 aligns across 9 bases. The CDR3 loop spans 16 amino acids. CDR1 and CDR2 (germline): PRHDT, FYEKMQ (reference sequence). With 5 bases clipped from V and 4 bases from J, the junction kept 10 bases outside the gene matches.